This T cell receptor beta chain was observed in a study of blood T cell repertoires in COVID-19. Study summary: PBMCs, B-cell-depleted T cells, or T cells provided the cDNA or gDNA that made up the material.

Germline assignment: CDR1 SNHLY and CDR2 FYNNEI. CDR3 length equals 14 residues. Trimming removed 3 bases from V and 10 bases from J, with 18 bases in between. The assay was immunoSEQ multiplex PCR, and TCRdb's table has in-frame clones only and misses some. Seen here are 250,000 to 300,000 clones, about nine tenths observed once, and the top ten hold more than 1.5%. Source material: PBMCs or T cells enriched from blood (not recorded which). The chain employs TRBV2 and TRBJ1-2; D may be TRBD1 (6 bases). The clonotype was recovered from an older woman who had recovered from COVID-19. CDR3 residues: CASSDRAGERFYTF. DNA for the CDR3: TGTGCCAGCAGTGATAGGGCAGGGGAGAGATTCTACACCTTC.